This T cell receptor beta chain was retrieved from a study of T cells in Graves' hyperthyroidism and ophthalmopathy (dated by TCRdb to 2018 to 2020). Study-wide context: Peripheral blood was collected at initial diagnosis, before any treatment. TCR V-J signatures able to tell the groups apart were searched for in a discovery cohort of 100 or so patients, of whom 43 had Graves' ophthalmopathy and under 65 had stable Graves' hyperthyroidism. Whether ophthalmopathy could be predicted prospectively was tested in an independent validation cohort made up of 18 hyperthyroidism patients plus 17 patients who later progressed to ophthalmopathy. The approximately 90 discovery patients were randomly split 7:3 into training and test sets. Thyroid tissue and blood T-cell repertoires from about 6 Graves' hyperthyroidism patients were also compared in the study. Once sampling was done, hyperthyroidism patients were given methimazole at a starting dose of 30 mg daily, whereas ophthalmopathy patients were given high-dose intravenous methylprednisolone. The paper describes TCR Vbeta CDR3 sequencing of around 130 peripheral blood samples, made up of about 41 ophthalmopathy patients, around 73 hyperthyroidism patients and 17 progressor patients. Here is what the overall study found, with its caveats: Most expanded thyroid clonotypes (frequency above 0.001) were also found in blood, which suggests that blood repertoires may mirror thyroid immune responses. Sample size was not statistically predetermined, and blinding of investigators to group allocation was not performed. In cross-validation, a model built on a 13 V-J signature told ophthalmopathy apart from stable hyperthyroidism with less than 90% sensitivity and approximately 84% specificity, and in testing the same model reached 80%/75%. In validation, progression to ophthalmopathy was predicted by the model with 70% to 71% sensitivity and about 72% specificity, a median of 6.5 months before onset.

CDR3 length: 15 amino acids, cysteine to phenylalanine. The sequence is cut down to CDR3 DNA, 45 bases in frame from base 1. The germline V gene (reference sequence) yields MNHNY for CDR1 and SVGAGI for CDR2. V is shortened by 0 bases, J by 0 bases, and the region joining them spans 5 bases. The TCR beta CDR3 regions were amplified from RNA transcripts. The TCR CDR3 was subjected to a first round of RT-PCR using the HTBI primer set and the Qiagen OneStep RT-PCR kit. A second multiplex PCR round built the libraries, followed by size selection and purification. The libraries were sequenced on an Illumina HiSeq2000 using paired-end 100 bp reads. The study's own analysis went as follows. SOAPnuke was used to process the raw data, removing reads that contained adapters or uncalled bases, had a mean Phred below 15, or lacked an exact match to the constant primer or identifier. High-quality paired reads were merged using COPE v1.2.5, and each unique nucleotide sequence was defined as a clonotype. MiTCR v1.1 was used to align clonotypes to the IMGT TRBV, TRBD and TRBJ reference segments. The analysis included only V-J combinations with a frequency above 0.0001, which together covered around 99% of the repertoires. A TCS score was defined as the ratio between F50 (clonal expansion) and ExV (chaos), using BLOSUM62-based TCRdist between CDR3 peptides within each V-J. Welch's t-statistics and random forest reduced around 510 V-J features to roughly 13, which were used in a naive Bayes classifier (R e1071). Through fastp at Q25 and MiXCR, TCRdb rebuilt clones from the public reads, retaining in-frame beta chains. Rows matching on CDR3 protein sequence are summarized as one entry with the most common DNA and genes. Here the V and J calls rest on TCRdb's processing, not on the authors' analysis. The sample table holds a few hundred thousand distinct CDR3 sequences, of which roughly 14% were seen once. Together, the top ten hold around 7.5% of the sample.

As for this clonotype: There is no known antigen for this receptor. Base qualities were left out, and no much larger clone turns up one base away.

Graves' hyperthyroidism was defined as stable when no progression to ophthalmopathy occurred over 18 months of follow-up. Hyperthyroidism patients were newly diagnosed, with disease duration under 2 months, and aged 18 to 65 years. The study excluded patients with uncontrolled infections, other autoimmune diseases, pregnancy or lactation. Clinical symptoms, serum thyroxine and TRAb, thyroid ultrasound, and orbital computed tomography formed the basis for the diagnoses. PBMCs were separated from 10 ml of fresh peripheral blood using Ficoll-Paque density gradient centrifugation. Trizol reagent was used to extract total RNA, and RNA quality was then checked on an Agilent 2100 Bioanalyzer.

The TCR was taken from a woman aged 25 to 39 with Graves' hyperthyroidism. The chain links TRBV6-6 with TRBJ1-4, with the D gene uncertain. The sequencing sample was made of blood. The CDR3 reads as follows: CASSYSGATNEKLFF. In nucleotide form, the sequence is TGTGCCAGCAGTTACTCTGGCGCAACTAATGAAAAACTGTTTTTT.